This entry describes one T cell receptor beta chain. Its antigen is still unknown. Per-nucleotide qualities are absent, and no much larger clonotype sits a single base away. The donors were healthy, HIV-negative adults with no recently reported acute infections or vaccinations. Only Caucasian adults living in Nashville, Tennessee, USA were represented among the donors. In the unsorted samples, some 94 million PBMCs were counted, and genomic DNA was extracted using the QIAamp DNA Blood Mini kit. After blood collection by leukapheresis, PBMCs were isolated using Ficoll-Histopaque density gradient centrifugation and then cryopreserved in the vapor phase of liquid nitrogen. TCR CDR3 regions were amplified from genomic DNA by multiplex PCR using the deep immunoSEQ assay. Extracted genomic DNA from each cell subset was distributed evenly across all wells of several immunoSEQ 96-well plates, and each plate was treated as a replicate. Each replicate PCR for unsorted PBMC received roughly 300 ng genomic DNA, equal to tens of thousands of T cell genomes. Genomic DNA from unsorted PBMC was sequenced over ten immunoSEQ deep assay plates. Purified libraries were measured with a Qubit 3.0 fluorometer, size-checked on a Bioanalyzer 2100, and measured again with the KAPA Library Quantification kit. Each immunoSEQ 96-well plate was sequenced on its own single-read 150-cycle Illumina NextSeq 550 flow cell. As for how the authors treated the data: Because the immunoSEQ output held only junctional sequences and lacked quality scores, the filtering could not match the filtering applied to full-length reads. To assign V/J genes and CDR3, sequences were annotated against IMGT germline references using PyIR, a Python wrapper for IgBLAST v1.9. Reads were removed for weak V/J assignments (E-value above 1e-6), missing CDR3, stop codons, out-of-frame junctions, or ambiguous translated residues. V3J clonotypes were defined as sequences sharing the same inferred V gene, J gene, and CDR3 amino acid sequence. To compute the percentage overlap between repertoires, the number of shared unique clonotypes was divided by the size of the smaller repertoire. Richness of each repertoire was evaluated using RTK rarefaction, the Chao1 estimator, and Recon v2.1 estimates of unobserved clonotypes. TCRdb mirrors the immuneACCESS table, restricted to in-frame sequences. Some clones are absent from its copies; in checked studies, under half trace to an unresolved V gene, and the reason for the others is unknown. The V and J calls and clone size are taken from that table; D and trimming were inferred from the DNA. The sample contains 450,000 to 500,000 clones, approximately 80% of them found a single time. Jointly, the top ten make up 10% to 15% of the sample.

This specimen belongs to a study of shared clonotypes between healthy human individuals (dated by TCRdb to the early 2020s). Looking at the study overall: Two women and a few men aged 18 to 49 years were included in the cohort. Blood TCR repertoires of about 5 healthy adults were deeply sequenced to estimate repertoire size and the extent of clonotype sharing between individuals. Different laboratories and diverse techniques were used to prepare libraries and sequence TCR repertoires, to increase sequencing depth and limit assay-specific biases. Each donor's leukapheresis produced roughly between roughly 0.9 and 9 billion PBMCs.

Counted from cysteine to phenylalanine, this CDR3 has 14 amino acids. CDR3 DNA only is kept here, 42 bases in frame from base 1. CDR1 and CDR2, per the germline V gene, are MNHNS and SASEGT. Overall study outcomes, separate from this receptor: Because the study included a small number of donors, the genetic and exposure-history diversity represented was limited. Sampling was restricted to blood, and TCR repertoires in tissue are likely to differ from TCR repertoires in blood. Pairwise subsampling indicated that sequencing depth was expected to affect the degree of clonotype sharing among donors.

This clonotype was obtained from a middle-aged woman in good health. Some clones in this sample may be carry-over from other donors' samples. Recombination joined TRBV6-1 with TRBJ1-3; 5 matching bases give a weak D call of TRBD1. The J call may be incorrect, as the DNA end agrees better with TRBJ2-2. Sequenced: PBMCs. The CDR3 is CASTRRDIPGELFF. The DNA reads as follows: TGTGCCAGCACCCGCAGGGATATTCCCGGGGAGCTGTTTTTT.